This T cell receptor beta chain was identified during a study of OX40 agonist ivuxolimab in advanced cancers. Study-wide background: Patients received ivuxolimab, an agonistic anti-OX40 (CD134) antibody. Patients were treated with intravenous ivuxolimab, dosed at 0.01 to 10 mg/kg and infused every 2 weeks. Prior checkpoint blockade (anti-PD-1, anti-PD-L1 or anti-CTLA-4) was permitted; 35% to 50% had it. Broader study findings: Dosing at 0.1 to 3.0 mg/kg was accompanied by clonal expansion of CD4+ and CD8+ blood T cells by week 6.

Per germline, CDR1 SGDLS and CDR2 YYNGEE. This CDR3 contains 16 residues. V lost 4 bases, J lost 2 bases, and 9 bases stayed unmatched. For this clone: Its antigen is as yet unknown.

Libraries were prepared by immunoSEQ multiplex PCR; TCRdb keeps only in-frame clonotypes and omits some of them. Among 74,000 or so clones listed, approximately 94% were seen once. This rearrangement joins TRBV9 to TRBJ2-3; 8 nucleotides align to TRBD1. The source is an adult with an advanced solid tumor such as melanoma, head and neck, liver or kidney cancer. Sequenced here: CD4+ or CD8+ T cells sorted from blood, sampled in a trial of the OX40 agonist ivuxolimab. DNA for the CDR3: TGTGCCAGCAGCAACGGACAGGGAATTAACACAGATACGCAGTATTTT. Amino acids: CASSNGQGINTDTQYF.